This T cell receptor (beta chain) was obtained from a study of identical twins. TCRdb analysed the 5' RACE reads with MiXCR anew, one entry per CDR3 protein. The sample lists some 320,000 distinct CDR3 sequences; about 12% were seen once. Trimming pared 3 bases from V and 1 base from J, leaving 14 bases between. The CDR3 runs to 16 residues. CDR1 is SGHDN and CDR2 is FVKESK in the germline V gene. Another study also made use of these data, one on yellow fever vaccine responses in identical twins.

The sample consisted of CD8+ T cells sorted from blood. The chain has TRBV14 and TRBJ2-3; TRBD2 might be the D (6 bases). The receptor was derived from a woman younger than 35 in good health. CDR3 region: CASSHTPGTGTDTQYF. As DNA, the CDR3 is TGTGCCAGCAGCCATACCCCCGGGACTGGCACAGATACGCAGTATTTT.